A selection of T cell receptor beta chains follows, all from one sample in a study of cytomegalovirus exposure and HLA in healthy donors. The table came from immunoSEQ multiplex PCR; TCRdb's copy has only in-frame clones and leaves some out. Here the sample spans around 170,000 clones, over 75% being singletons. The source material was PBMCs. The source is a woman in her forties or fifties in good health and CMV-seronegative. Each CDR3 is given with its conserved first and last residue. D genes are given only for firm matches. Not every row has a clone size; where given, it reads once, few, many or a size class.

>TRBV19|.|.|TRBJ1-5
CASSIDTRFGQPQHF
TGTGCCAGTAGTATAGATACCAGGTTTGGTCAGCCCCAGCATTTT
>TRBV28|.|TRBD1|TRBJ2-5
CASIGTGEKETQYF
TGTGCCAGCATAGGAACAGGGGAGAAAGAGACCCAGTACTTC
>TRBV5-1|.|.|TRBJ2-7
CASSLEGGVPQVYEQYF
TGCGCCAGCAGCTTGGAGGGGGGGGTCCCGCAAGTGTACGAGCAGTACTTC
>TRBV5-1|.|TRBD2|TRBJ2-1
CASSFSAGVGNEQFF
TGCGCCAGCAGCTTCTCAGCGGGAGTCGGGAATGAGCAGTTCTTC
>TRBV28|.|TRBD1|TRBJ1-2
CASSLRGPGGYTF
TGTGCCAGCAGCCTCAGGGGGCCGGGTGGCTACACCTTC
>TRBV28|few|.|TRBJ1-2
CASSSTPGRRAPNYTF
TGTGCCAGCAGCTCTACTCCAGGGCGACGGGCTCCTAACTACACCTTC
>TRBV5-4|once|.|TRBJ2-7
CASSLGQSSYEQYF
TGTGCCAGCAGCTTGGGGCAGTCCTCCTACGAGCAGTACTTC
>TRBV18|.|.|TRBJ1-1
CASSPNPGSGTEAFF
TGTGCCAGCTCACCAAATCCAGGGTCGGGCACTGAAGCTTTCTTT
>TRBV7-3|.|.|TRBJ2-4
CASSLTREDIQYF
TGTGCCAGCAGCTTAACCAGGGAGGACATTCAGTACTTC
>TRBV7-2|.|.|TRBJ2-3
CASSPPTARLVADTQYF
TGTGCCAGCAGCCCACCAACAGCGAGACTAGTTGCCGATACGCAGTATTTT
>TRBV2|.|.|TRBJ2-2
CASSRLSTGELFF
TGTGCCAGCAGTCGTCTTAGCACCGGGGAGCTGTTTTTT
>TRBV19|.|TRBD1|TRBJ2-2
CASSIVGTGAGGELFF
TGTGCCAGTAGTATAGTTGGGACAGGGGCCGGCGGGGAGCTGTTTTTT
>TRBV5-1|few|.|TRBJ1-1
CASSLDGADTEAFF
TGCGCCAGCAGCTTGGATGGGGCCGACACTGAAGCTTTCTTT
>TRBV6-6|.|TRBD1|TRBJ1-2
CASSYPQGATYGYTF
TGTGCCAGCAGTTACCCCCAGGGGGCGACCTATGGCTACACCTTC
>TRBV28|.|TRBD2|TRBJ2-7
CASIAGGAYEQYF
TGTGCCAGCATAGCGGGGGGAGCCTACGAGCAGTACTTC
>TRBV6-6|.|TRBD1|TRBJ1-4
CASSYSTGGKGEKLFF
TGTGCCAGCAGTTACTCGACAGGGGGCAAGGGCGAAAAACTGTTTTTT
>TRBV6-5|.|.|TRBJ2-3
CASSTGNGAADTQYF
TGTGCCAGCAGTACCGGGAATGGAGCAGCAGATACGCAGTATTTT
>TRBV25-1|.|.|TRBJ1-2
CASSDAGSGYTF
TGTGCCAGCAGTGATGCCGGGTCTGGCTACACCTTC
>TRBV9|.|.|TRBJ1-1
CASSVAGGASTEAFF
TGTGCCAGCAGCGTAGCTGGGGGCGCGAGCACTGAAGCTTTCTTT
>TRBV30|.|TRBD1|TRBJ1-1
CAWSPGTGNTEAFF
TGTGCCTGGAGCCCCGGGACAGGGAACACTGAAGCTTTCTTT
>TRBV15|.|.|TRBJ1-3
CATSRGYRDSGNTIYF
TGTGCCACCAGCAGAGGCTACAGGGACTCTGGAAACACCATATATTTT
>TRBV5-4|few|TRBD1|TRBJ1-1
CASHMGRGTGLVDTEAFF
TGTGCCAGCCACATGGGGCGCGGGACAGGGTTAGTAGACACTGAAGCTTTCTTT
>TRBV7-2|.|TRBD2|TRBJ2-7
CASSSRLAGEQYF
TGTGCCAGCAGCTCCCGACTAGCGGGAGAGCAGTACTTC
>TRBV12-5|few|TRBD1|TRBJ2-2
CASGFFQGASAGELFF
TGTGCTAGTGGTTTTTTCCAGGGGGCGTCTGCCGGGGAGCTGTTTTTT
>TRBV30|once|TRBD2|TRBJ2-7
CAWGLAGGPYEQYF
TGTGCCTGGGGACTAGCGGGAGGCCCCTACGAGCAGTACTTC
>TRBV7-2|.|TRBD1|TRBJ1-1
CASRRDRGLNTEAFF
TGTGCCAGCAGGCGGGACAGGGGACTTAACACTGAAGCTTTCTTT